Detailed here is one T cell receptor beta chain. At one end, the junction sequence differs from germline, possibly due to a read error. The sample comes from a study of tumor-infiltrating lymphocytes in primary liver carcinoma. Overall study: Participating patients were men and women between 30 and 69 years old.

The source of the blood RNA was unsorted whole blood, and germline DNA was extracted as well. The CDR3 is 15 residues long. Germline-derived CDR1 and CDR2 are SGHAT and FQNNGV. With 500 to 650 ng total RNA as template and a constant-region primer, TCR beta cDNA was made. A slightly modified ARM-PCR protocol with three nested multiplex PCR rounds produced these TCR beta libraries. A C-beta reverse primer and TRBV1-TRBV30 forward primers served in each of the first two PCR rounds, at around 10 cycles apiece. TCRdb itself ran the multiplex PCR reads through MiXCR, one entry per CDR3 protein. The data show 300,000 to 350,000 distinct CDR3 sequences, 58% seen once.

This sequence was found in a young woman with primary liver carcinoma and hepatitis B virus infection. This chain connects TRBV11-2 to TRBJ2-3; TRBD2 might be the D (6 bases). Sequencing was done on a sample of peripheral blood. The CDR3 coding sequence is TGTGTCAGCACCCTCCGATTAGCGGTCACAGATACGCAGTATTTT. Translated, it gives CVSTLRLAVTDTQYF. Looking up the rest from reference TRBV11-2 and TRBJ2-3 gives the full variable domain: EAGVAQSPRYKIIEKRQSVAFWCNPISGHATLYWYQQILGQGPKLLIQFQNNGVVDDSQLPKDRFSAERLKGVDSTLKIQPAKLEDSAVYLCVSTLRLAVTDTQYFGPGTRLTVL.